The 5 T cell receptor beta chains reported below all come from one sample, sequenced in a study of molecular identifiers for immune sequencing clone quantification. In TCRdb, the PCR reads were re-called with MiXCR into one record per CDR3 protein. The table includes 250,000 to 350,000 distinct CDR3 sequences, around a fifth detected once. Sequencing input: naive CD8+ T cells from blood, with Jurkat cell RNA spiked in. The subset is: FACS-sorted CD8+CD4-CCR7+CD45RA+ naive T cells. The receptors here all came from a human donor in good health. Some libraries in this study had Jurkat cell RNA spiked in.

There are many counts of this clonotype. The chain has TRBV7-3 and TRBJ2-5, with 9 bases aligning to TRBD2. This CDR3 contains 15 residues. V trimming: 2 bases; J trimming: 4 bases; junction bases outside the gene matches: 5. CDR1 is SGHTA and CDR2 is FQGTGA in the germline V gene. CDR3 loop: CASSLLAGSGETQYF. CDR3 sequence (DNA): TGTGCCAGCAGCTTACTAGCGGGGTCCGGAGAGACCCAGTACTTC.

CDR3 sequence (DNA): TGTGCCATCAGTGATGGTGGGGGAACAGATACGCAGTATTTT. Translating gives CAISDGGGTDTQYF. V gene TRBV10-3 combines with J gene TRBJ2-3; D is possibly TRBD1 or TRBD2 (5 bases each). Germline CDR1 is ENHRY and CDR2 is SYGVKD. CDR3 length equals 14 residues. With 3 bases removed from V and 3 bases from J, the gap between germline ends came to 10 bases.

In the case of this clonotype: A much larger clone lies a single base off, so this may be a read error. The V and J genes are TRBV28 and TRBJ2-7; a possible D gene is TRBD2 (5 bases). The CDR3 covers 17 residues. Per germline, CDR1 MDHEN and CDR2 SYDVKM. The CDR3 DNA follows: TGTGCCAACAGTTTACCCCCAGGTGAGGGATTGGTCCACGAGCAGTACTTC. This sequence encodes CANSLPPGEGLVHEQYF.

This clonotype was counted ten times or more. The chain is built from TRBV2 and TRBJ1-5; no firm D call. Looked up from germline, CDR1 is SNHLY and CDR2 is FYNNEI. The length of the CDR3 is 14 residues. The V gene lost 4 bases and the J gene lost 3 bases, with 10 bases spanning the gap. DNA for the CDR3: TGTGCCAGCAGTGTGATAGGATACAATCAGCCCCAGCATTTT. Translated, it gives CASSVIGYNQPQHF. Variable domain in full (rest from reference TRBV2 and TRBJ1-5): EPEVTQTPSHQVTQMGQEVILRCVPISNHLYFYWYRQILGQKVEFLVSFYNNEISEKSEIFDDQFSVERPDGSNFTLKIRSTKLEDSAMYFCASSVIGYNQPQHFGDGTRLSIL.

This clonotype was seen ten or more times. The chain recombines TRBV6-2 or TRBV6-3 with TRBJ2-7; D gene ambiguous. Trimming removed 0 bases at V and 4 bases at J, with 13 bases between. The CDR3 sequence is 15 residues long. Germline CDR1 MNHEY, CDR2 SVGEGT. The CDR3 sequence: CASSYSMSRSYEQYF. The DNA for the CDR3 is TGTGCCAGCAGTTACTCGATGTCTCGGTCATACGAGCAGTACTTC.